These 9 T cell receptor beta chains were sequenced from one sample in a study of identical twins. Using its own MiXCR run on the 5' RACE reads, TCRdb lists one record per CDR3 protein. The repertoire holds more than 400,000 distinct CDR3 sequences, with roughly 15% as singletons. The same sample was also studied in work on yellow fever vaccine responses in identical twins.

Sequences were obtained from CD4+ T cells sorted from blood. Receptor source: a woman in her late teens or twenties in good health.

The chain employs TRBV20-1 and TRBJ2-5; possibly TRBD2 for D (6 bases). In germline, CDR1 is DFQATT, CDR2 SNEGSKA (reference sequence). The CDR3 totals 13 residues. V lost 4 bases and J lost 2, with 11 bases in between. The CDR3 loop is CSAKPSVQETQYF. The CDR3 nucleotides read TGCAGTGCTAAACCTAGCGTTCAAGAGACCCAGTACTTC.

V is TRBV12-3 or TRBV12-4 and J is TRBJ2-5, with D perhaps matching TRBD2 (5 bases). The V and J ends lost 7 bases and 3 bases respectively, with 12 bases between them. The CDR3 loop spans 13 amino acids. The CDR3 DNA is TGTGCCAGCAACACGGACTGGAAAGAGACCCAGTACTTC. Translating gives CASNTDWKETQYF.

The V and J genes are TRBV6-1 and TRBJ2-3; 11 bases line up with TRBD2. This CDR3 spans 15 amino acids. V was clipped by 6 bases and J by 2 bases; unmatched bases: 4. Germline V lookup: CDR1 MNHNS, CDR2 SASEGT. The DNA for the CDR3 is TGTGCCAGCAGACCGACTAGCGGGAACACAGATACGCAGTATTTT. Protein product: CASRPTSGNTDTQYF.

This chain joins TRBV24-1 and TRBJ2-1; TRBD1 agrees at 7 bases. With 3 bases clipped from V and 0 bases from J, the junction kept 10 bases outside the gene matches. This CDR3 has 18 amino acids. Per the germline V gene, CDR1 is KGHDR and CDR2 is SFDVKD. CDR3 protein: CATSDSRQGKSSYNEQFF. For the CDR3, the DNA is TGTGCCACCAGTGATAGTCGACAGGGAAAGAGCTCCTACAATGAGCAGTTCTTC.

This clonotype was seen repeatedly, ten times or more. The CDR3 sequence: CASRRTGLTGELFF. The CDR3 DNA reads as TGTGCCAGCAGGAGGACCGGGCTCACCGGGGAGCTGTTTTTT. V gene TRBV6-1 combines with J gene TRBJ2-2; D remains unclear. V lost 6 bases and J 4 bases, leaving 12 bases between the germline ends. Per germline, CDR1 MNHNS and CDR2 SASEGT. CDR3 length equals 14 residues.

This clonotype was found a few times. The V and J genes are TRBV24-1 and TRBJ2-1; D gene ambiguous. CDR3 length: 14 amino acids. The ends were cut back, 3 bases at V and 5 bases at J, with 10 bases in the middle. Germline CDR1 and CDR2: KGHDR and SFDVKD. The CDR3 DNA follows: TGTGCCACCAGTGATCCCAGCAGGAACAATGAGCAGTTCTTC. Its protein is CATSDPSRNNEQFF.

In this sample, this clonotype turned up many times. V gene TRBV4-1 combines with J gene TRBJ2-2, with a tentative D call TRBD1 (6 bases). The V end was cut by 4 bases, the J end by 5 bases, with 14 bases between. This CDR3 is 15 amino acids long. CDR1 and CDR2 (germline): MGHRA, YSYEKL. This chain's CDR3 is CASSLSGQGTGELFF. CDR3 bases: TGCGCCAGCAGCCTTAGTGGCCAGGGGACCGGGGAGCTGTTTTTT.

This clonotype was seen a handful of times. The V gene is TRBV2, the J gene TRBJ2-7; D unclear. The CDR3 loop spans 13 amino acids. Germline assignment: CDR1 SNHLY and CDR2 FYNNEI. The germline V and J ends were trimmed by 1 base and 6 bases, with 10 bases remaining between them. The CDR3 coding sequence is TGTGCCAGCAGTGAAGAGCAGGTCTCCGAGCAGTACGTC. As protein: CASSEEQVSEQYV.

This clonotype has more than one count but fewer than ten. This sequence joins TRBV5-1 and TRBJ2-2, with D maybe TRBD1 (7 bases). V lost 1 base and J 3 bases, leaving 10 bases between the germline ends. The CDR3 has 15 amino acids. The germline CDR1 and CDR2 sequences are SGHRS and YFSETQ. The CDR3 DNA is TGCGCCAGCAGCTTGACAGGGGACTACACCGGGGAGCTGTTTTTT. Translated: CASSLTGDYTGELFF.